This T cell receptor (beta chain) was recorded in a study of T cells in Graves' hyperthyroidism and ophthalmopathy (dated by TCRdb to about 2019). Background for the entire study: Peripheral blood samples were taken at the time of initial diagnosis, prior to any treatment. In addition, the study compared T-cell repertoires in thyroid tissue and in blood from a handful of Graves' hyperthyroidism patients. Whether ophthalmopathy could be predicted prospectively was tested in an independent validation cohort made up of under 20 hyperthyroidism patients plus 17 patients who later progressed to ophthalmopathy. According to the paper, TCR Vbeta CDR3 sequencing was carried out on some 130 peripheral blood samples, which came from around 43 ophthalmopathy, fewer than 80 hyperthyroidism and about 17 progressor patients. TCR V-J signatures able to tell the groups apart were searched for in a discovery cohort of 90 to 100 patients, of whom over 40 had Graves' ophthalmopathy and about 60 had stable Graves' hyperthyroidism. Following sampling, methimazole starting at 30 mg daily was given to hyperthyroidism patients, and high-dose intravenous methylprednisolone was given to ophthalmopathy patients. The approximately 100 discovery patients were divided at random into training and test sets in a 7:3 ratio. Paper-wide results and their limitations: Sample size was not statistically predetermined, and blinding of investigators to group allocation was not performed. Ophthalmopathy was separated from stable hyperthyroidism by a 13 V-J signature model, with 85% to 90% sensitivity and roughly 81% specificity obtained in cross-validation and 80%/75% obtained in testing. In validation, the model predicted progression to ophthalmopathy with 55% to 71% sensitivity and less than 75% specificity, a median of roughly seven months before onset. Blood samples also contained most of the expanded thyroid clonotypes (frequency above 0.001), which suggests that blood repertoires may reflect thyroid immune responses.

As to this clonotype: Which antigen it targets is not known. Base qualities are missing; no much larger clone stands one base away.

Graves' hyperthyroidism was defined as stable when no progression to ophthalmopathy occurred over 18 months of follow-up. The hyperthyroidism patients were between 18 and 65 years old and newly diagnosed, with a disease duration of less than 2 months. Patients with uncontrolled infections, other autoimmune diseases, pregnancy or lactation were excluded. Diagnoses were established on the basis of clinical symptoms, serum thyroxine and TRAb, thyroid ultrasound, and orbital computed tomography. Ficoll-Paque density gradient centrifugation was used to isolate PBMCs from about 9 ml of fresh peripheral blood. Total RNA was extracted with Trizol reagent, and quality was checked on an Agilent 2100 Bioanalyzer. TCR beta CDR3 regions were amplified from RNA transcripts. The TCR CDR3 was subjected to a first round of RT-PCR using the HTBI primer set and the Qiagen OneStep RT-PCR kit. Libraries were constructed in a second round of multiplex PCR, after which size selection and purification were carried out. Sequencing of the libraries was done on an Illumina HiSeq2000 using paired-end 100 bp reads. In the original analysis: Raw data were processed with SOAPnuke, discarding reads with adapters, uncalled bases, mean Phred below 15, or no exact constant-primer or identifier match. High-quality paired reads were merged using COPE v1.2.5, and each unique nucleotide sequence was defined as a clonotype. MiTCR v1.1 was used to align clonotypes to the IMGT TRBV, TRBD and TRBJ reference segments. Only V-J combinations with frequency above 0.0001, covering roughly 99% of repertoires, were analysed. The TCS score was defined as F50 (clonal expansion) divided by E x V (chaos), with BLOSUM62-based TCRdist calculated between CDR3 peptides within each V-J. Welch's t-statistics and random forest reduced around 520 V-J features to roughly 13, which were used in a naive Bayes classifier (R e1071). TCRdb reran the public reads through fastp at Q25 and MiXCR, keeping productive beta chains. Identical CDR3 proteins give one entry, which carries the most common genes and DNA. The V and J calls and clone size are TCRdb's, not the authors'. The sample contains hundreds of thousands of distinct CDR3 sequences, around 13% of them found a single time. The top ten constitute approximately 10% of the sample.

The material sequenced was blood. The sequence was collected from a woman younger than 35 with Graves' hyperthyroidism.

The DNA is as follows: TGTGCCAGCAGTGAGAATAGCGAATCCTACGAGCAGTACTTC. This gives the protein CASSENSESYEQYF. The chain uses TRBV2 and TRBJ2-7; TRBD2 is possibly the D segment (5 matching bases). Counted from cysteine to phenylalanine, this CDR3 has 14 amino acids. The only DNA kept is the CDR3, 42 bases in frame from the first base. V is reduced by 3 bases and J by 1 base, leaving a spacing of 10 bases between them. The germline V gene supplies CDR1 SNHLY and CDR2 FYNNEI.